What follows are 5 T cell receptor beta chains derived from one specimen sequenced in a study of Ad26.COV2.S vaccination and SARS-CoV-2 variants. The sample's treatment: 15 to 20 received Ad26.COV2.S at low or high dose, single or two shots; 5 received placebo; per-sample allocation not given. At day 63 after the first vaccine or placebo injection, samples were drawn. Only in-frame clones appear in the TCRdb table, and some are missing; sequencing was by immunoSEQ multiplex PCR. In the table there are about 350,000 clones, 75% to 90% of which are singletons. This specimen consisted of peripheral blood, obtained in a trial of Ad26.COV2.S vaccine versus placebo. These TCRs come from a person aged 18 to 65 who received the Ad26.COV2.S COVID-19 vaccine or a placebo.

This clone appeared a single time. The chain carries TRBV6-2 or TRBV6-3 and TRBJ1-5, with 7 bases matching TRBD1. This CDR3 comprises 16 residues. CDR1 is MNHEY and CDR2 is SVGEGT in the germline V gene. The J segment lost 0 bases and the V segment lost 5 bases, leaving 7 bases of the junction unmatched. CDR3 protein: CASSRQGPYSNQPQHF. CDR3 sequence (DNA): TGTGCCAGCAGTCGACAGGGCCCTTATAGCAATCAGCCCCAGCATTTT.

The CDR3 region is CASSLNRGPSYNEQFF. In DNA, the CDR3 is TGTGCCAGCTCATTAAACAGGGGGCCTTCCTACAATGAGCAGTTCTTC. The chain employs TRBV18 and TRBJ2-1, with 9 bases that match TRBD1. Germline V CDR1 and CDR2: KGHSH, LQKENI. J was trimmed by 1 base and V by 5 bases; bases with no gene match: 6. The CDR3 is made up of 16 amino acids.

J is TRBJ2-4 and V is TRBV9; D is uncertain. The germline V and J ends were trimmed by 5 bases and 8 bases, with 11 bases remaining between them. This CDR3 spans 12 amino acids. Germline CDR1 reads SGDLS; CDR2 reads YYNGEE. The DNA for the CDR3 is TGTGCCAGCAGAAAAGGCATTGACATTCAGTACTTC. Translated, it gives CASRKGIDIQYF.

V gene TRBV4-1 combines with J gene TRBJ2-1; D is undetermined. The V gene lost 0 bases and the J gene lost 4 bases, with 10 bases spanning the gap. The CDR3 has 15 amino acids. Germline CDR1 is MGHRA and CDR2 is YSYEKL. CDR3 nucleotides: TGCGCCAGCAGCCAAGAATCCGGCAGTTACAATGAGCAGTTCTTC. Residues: CASSQESGSYNEQFF.

This sequence joins TRBV7-2 and TRBJ2-7, with D possibly TRBD1 on 6 matching bases. Deletions cut 5 bases from V and 5 bases from J, with 16 bases between. From germline, CDR1 is SGHTA and CDR2 FQGNSA. CDR3 length: 14 amino acids. The CDR3 nucleotides read TGTGCCAGCAGCCAGCTGGCCAGGGGCGACGAGCAGTACTTC. This codes for CASSQLARGDEQYF.